The 29 T cell receptor beta chains listed next were all sequenced from one sample in a study of cytomegalovirus exposure and HLA in healthy donors. 60 Vbeta and 13 Jbeta primers were used in PCR. The protocol was immunoSEQ multiplex PCR, while the TCRdb copy is restricted to in-frame clones and leaves out a portion. The sample comprises roughly 100,000 clones, 65% to 85% of which are singletons, and 15% to 20% rests with the top ten. The sample comprised PBMCs. Receptors originate from a woman aged 60-75 years in good health and CMV-seropositive.

This clone was counted once. This sequence joins TRBV5-1 and TRBJ2-3; D may be TRBD2 (5 bases). From germline, CDR1 is SGHRS and CDR2 YFSETQ. V was shortened by 0 bases and J by 1 base, with 12 bases between the two germline ends. The CDR3 length is 16 residues. The CDR3 region has the DNA TGCGCCAGCAGCTTGGAGGTGGGAGCCGGCACAGATACGCAGTATTTT. Translation: CASSLEVGAGTDTQYF. Filled out from reference TRBV5-1 and TRBJ2-3, the complete variable domain reads KAGVTQTPRYLIKTRGQQVTLSCSPISGHRSVSWYQQTPGQGLQFLFEYFSETQRNKGNFPGRFSGRQFSNSRSEMNVSTLELGDSALYLCASSLEVGAGTDTQYFGPGTRLTVL.

V is TRBV19 and J is TRBJ2-3; D might be TRBD1 (5 bases). Trimming removed 3 bases from V and 4 bases from J, with 14 bases in between. CDR3 length: 15 residues. In germline, CDR1 is LNHDA, CDR2 SQIVND (reference sequence). This chain's CDR3 is CASSIGRTIADTQYF. The CDR3 coding sequence is TGTGCCAGTAGTATCGGCAGGACAATCGCAGATACGCAGTATTTT.

This chain uses TRBV5-1 with TRBJ2-7; 8 nucleotides match TRBD2. Trimming removed 0 bases from V and 2 bases from J; junction bases left unmatched: 7. Looked up from germline, CDR1 is SGHRS and CDR2 is YFSETQ. The CDR3 consists of 16 residues. CDR3 coding DNA: TGCGCCAGCAGCTTGGGGGTTAGCGGGGAGACCTACGAGCAGTACTTC. This gives the protein CASSLGVSGETYEQYF.

The J gene is TRBJ2-5, the V gene TRBV18; D remains ambiguous. Germline-derived CDR1 and CDR2 are KGHSH and LQKENI. V lost 1 base and J 1 base, leaving 7 bases between the germline ends. There are 14 residues in the CDR3. For the CDR3, the DNA is TGTGCCAGCTCACCACGCGGCAGCCAAGAGACCCAGTACTTC. It yields the protein CASSPRGSQETQYF.

The chain joins TRBV19 to TRBJ2-1; D gene ambiguous. The CDR3 is 15 residues long. Looked up from germline, CDR1 is LNHDA and CDR2 is SQIVND (reference sequence). The germline V and J ends were trimmed by 1 base and 0 bases, with 7 bases remaining between them. CDR3 DNA sequence: TGTGCCAGTAGTATAGGGCCAAGCTCCTACAATGAGCAGTTCTTC. Translation gives CASSIGPSSYNEQFF.

This chain connects TRBV6-1 to TRBJ1-1; tentatively, D is TRBD1 (6 bases). This CDR3 contains 14 residues. Trimming stripped 3 bases from V and 6 bases from J, with 14 bases between. Germline V gene sequence: CDR1 MNHNS, CDR2 SASEGT. CDR3: CASSESQGKPEAFF. The CDR3 DNA follows: TGTGCCAGCAGTGAGTCTCAGGGGAAGCCTGAAGCTTTCTTT.

The rearrangement links TRBV28 to TRBJ1-1, with 12 nucleotides matching TRBD1. The length of the CDR3 is 16 residues. J was trimmed by 1 base and V by 6 bases; bases with no gene match: 6. In germline, CDR1 is MDHEN, CDR2 SYDVKM. CDR3 region: CASRPGTGGRNTEAFF. DNA of the CDR3: TGTGCCAGCAGACCCGGGACAGGGGGCAGGAACACTGAAGCTTTCTTT.

J is TRBJ2-1 and V is TRBV7-3; 7 nucleotides match TRBD2. CDR3 size: 14 residues. Looked up from germline, CDR1 is SGHTA and CDR2 is FQGTGA. V was pared by 0 bases and J by 8 bases, with 4 bases of the junction left unmatched. CDR3 in DNA: TGTGCCAGCAGCTTAACGGGAGGGCGAGATGAGCAGTTCTTC. As protein: CASSLTGGRDEQFF.

This clone has only one observation. This chain joins TRBV6-6 and TRBJ2-3, with a tentative D call TRBD2 (5 bases). Trimming took 6 bases from V and 3 from J, leaving 10 bases between them. CDR1 MNHNY and CDR2 SVGAGI come from the germline V gene (reference sequence). This CDR3 region has 13 residues. For the CDR3, the DNA is TGTGCCAGCAGAAAAGAGGGAACAGATACGCAGTATTTT. Protein product: CASRKEGTDTQYF.

The chain links TRBV11-2 to TRBJ2-1, with 7 bases identical to TRBD2. This CDR3 contains 19 residues. V lost 1 base to trimming and J lost 2 bases; unmatched junction nucleotides: 14. In germline, CDR1 is SGHAT, CDR2 FQNNGV. In DNA form, the CDR3 reads TGTGCCAGCAGCTTAGTAGAATATCGCGGGAGAGTTACCTACAATGAGCAGTTCTTC. It yields the protein CASSLVEYRGRVTYNEQFF.

The chain joins TRBV19 to TRBJ2-2; D remains ambiguous. CDR1 is LNHDA and CDR2 is SQIVND in the germline V gene (reference sequence). Deletions cut 3 bases from V and 6 bases from J, with 8 bases between. This CDR3 is built from 13 residues. Written as DNA, the CDR3 is TGTGCCAGTAGTATCCAGGCAGCCGGGGAGCTGTTTTTT. Amino acid sequence: CASSIQAAGELFF.

This chain connects TRBV29-1 to TRBJ1-1; TRBD1 matches at 7 bases. V lost 7 bases and J lost 0; bases outside the gene matches: 5. The CDR3 runs 13 residues. CDR1 and CDR2 (germline): SQVTM, ANQGSEA. The CDR3 here is CSGRDSLNTEAFF. The CDR3 nucleotides are TGCAGCGGGCGGGACAGCCTGAACACTGAAGCTTTCTTT. Variable domain in full (rest from reference TRBV29-1 and TRBJ1-1): SAVISQKPSRDICQRGTSLTIQCQVDSQVTMMFWYRQQPGQSLTLIATANQGSEATYESGFVIDKFPISRPNLTFSTLTVSNMSPEDSSIYLCSGRDSLNTEAFFGQGTRLTVV.

The rearrangement uses TRBV30 and TRBJ2-7; perhaps TRBD1 as D (5 bases). Germline V CDR1 and CDR2: GTSNPN, SVGIG (reference sequence). V gave up 1 base and J gave up 2 bases, with 9 bases separating them. The CDR3 contains 13 residues. For the CDR3, the DNA is TGTGCCTGGAGTGCCCTCAGGGCCTACGAGCAGTACTTC. Translating it yields CAWSALRAYEQYF.

The chain employs TRBV9 and TRBJ2-2; D is unclear. The CDR3 totals 15 residues. Germline assignment: CDR1 SGDLS and CDR2 YYNGEE. V was shortened by 0 bases and J by 2 bases, with 8 bases between the two germline ends. The CDR3 bases are TGTGCCAGCAGCGTAGCTGGCGGTAACACCGGGGAGCTGTTTTTT. Translating gives CASSVAGGNTGELFF.

The chain joins TRBV7-8 to TRBJ2-4, with 11 nucleotides matching TRBD1. CDR1 is SGHVS and CDR2 is FQNEAQ in the germline V gene. This CDR3 region has 19 residues. Trimming took 5 bases from V and 1 from J; bases not matched to a gene: 13. CDR3 region: CASSILPGQGERAKNIQYF. As DNA, the CDR3 is TGTGCCAGCAGCATACTCCCGGGACAGGGGGAAAGGGCCAAAAACATTCAGTACTTC.

This clone has a handful of counts. V gene TRBV4-1 combines with J gene TRBJ2-2; perhaps TRBD2 as D (6 bases). Germline V CDR1 and CDR2: MGHRA, YSYEKL. This CDR3 comprises 15 residues. Trimming pared 6 bases from V and 5 bases from J, leaving 16 bases between. The CDR3 DNA sequence: TGCGCCAGCAGGATAACGGGACTCTCGACCGGGGAGCTGTTTTTT. This codes for CASRITGLSTGELFF.

The V gene is TRBV27, the J gene TRBJ1-3, with TRBD1 as a possible D gene (6 bases). Trimming left V 5 bases short and J 4 bases short, with 15 bases between. From germline, CDR1 is MNHEY and CDR2 SMNVEV (reference sequence). This CDR3 has 15 amino acids. Written as DNA, the CDR3 is TGTGCCAGCAGTCCCAGTGGGGGCTTCGGAAACACCATATATTTT. This translates into CASSPSGGFGNTIYF.

This sequence joins TRBV5-4 and TRBJ2-2; 7 bases match TRBD2. Looked up from germline, CDR1 is SGHNT and CDR2 is YYREEE (reference sequence). V was pared by 4 bases and J by 1 base, with 7 bases of the junction left unmatched. The CDR3 length is 16 residues. The CDR3 region has the DNA TGTGCCAGCAGCCGGGAGGCAGGGCGGAACACCGGGGAGCTGTTTTTT. Translating it yields CASSREAGRNTGELFF.

The chain recombines TRBV5-1 with TRBJ1-1; D not certain. Trimming took off 4 bases at V and 0 bases at J, with 10 bases between the two ends. This CDR3 has 14 residues. Germline CDR1 is SGHRS and CDR2 is YFSETQ. This CDR3 is CASSPGLLNTEAFF. The CDR3, as DNA: TGCGCCAGCAGCCCAGGACTGTTGAACACTGAAGCTTTCTTT.

The chain couples TRBV19 to TRBJ2-3; 7 bases are shared with TRBD1. In germline, CDR1 is LNHDA, CDR2 SQIVND (reference sequence). Trimming at V came to 7 bases and at J to 2 bases, leaving 12 bases not matched to a gene. The CDR3 is 16 amino acids. As DNA, the CDR3 is TGTGCCAGTACACAGAACAGGGGTAGATCCACAGATACGCAGTATTTT. Translation gives CASTQNRGRSTDTQYF. Full variable domain (rest looked up from reference TRBV19 and TRBJ2-3): DGGITQSPKYLFRKEGQNVTLSCEQNLNHDAMYWYRQDPGQGLRLIYYSQIVNDFQKGDIAEGYSVSREKKESFPLTVTSAQKNPTAFYLCASTQNRGRSTDTQYFGPGTRLTVL.

This chain connects TRBV4-1 to TRBJ2-7; D not certain. The germline V gene encodes CDR1 MGHRA and CDR2 YSYEKL. V gave up 0 bases and J gave up 0 bases, with 9 bases separating them. This CDR3 has 15 amino acids. The CDR3 loop reads CASSQDTRSSYEQYF. The CDR3 nucleotides read TGCGCCAGCAGCCAAGATACGAGAAGCTCCTACGAGCAGTACTTC.

The chain employs TRBV25-1 and TRBJ1-2; TRBD1 might be the D (5 bases). CDR3 size: 11 residues. Deletions cut 5 bases from V and 8 bases from J, with 9 bases between. Germline V gene lookup returns CDR1 MGHDK and CDR2 SYGVNS. Here the CDR3 DNA reads TGTGCCAGCAGTCGACAGTGGGGCTACACCTTC. It yields the protein CASSRQWGYTF.

This sequence joins TRBV20-1 and TRBJ2-1; D possibly corresponds to TRBD2 (6 bases). Germline-derived CDR1 and CDR2 are DFQATT and SNEGSKA (reference sequence). Trimming pared 6 bases from V and 7 bases from J, leaving 10 bases between. CDR3 length: 11 amino acids. The CDR3 nucleotides read TGCAGTGCGACCCGGGGGAATGAGCAGTTCTTC. Residues: CSATRGNEQFF.

This clone has a handful of counts. The chain recombines TRBV19 with TRBJ1-5, with TRBD1 identical over 8 bases. The V segment lost 6 bases and the J segment 6 bases; nucleotides outside the gene matches: 7. Germline V gene lookup returns CDR1 LNHDA and CDR2 SQIVND (reference sequence). CDR3 length: 14 residues. The CDR3 region is CASSVQGGGQPQHF. The CDR3 coding sequence is TGTGCCAGTAGCGTACAGGGGGGTGGTCAGCCCCAGCATTTT.

The rearrangement links TRBV30 to TRBJ1-5; the match to TRBD1 covers 8 bases. The CDR3 runs to 14 residues. Germline CDR1 GTSNPN, CDR2 SVGIG (reference sequence). V lost 6 bases to trimming and J lost 1 base; unmatched junction nucleotides: 5. In DNA form, the CDR3 reads TGTGCCTGTAAGGACAGGGAAAGCAATCAGCCCCAGCATTTT. It encodes CACKDRESNQPQHF. The variable domain in full, with the rest retrieved from reference TRBV30 and TRBJ1-5, is SQTIHQWPATLVQPVGSPLSLECTVEGTSNPNLYWYRQAAGRGLQLLFYSVGIGQISSEVPQNLSASRPQDRQFILSSKKLLLSDSGFYLCACKDRESNQPQHFGDGTRLSIL.

This chain connects TRBV30 to TRBJ1-5, with D possibly being TRBD1 (5 bases). CDR1 GTSNPN and CDR2 SVGIG come from the germline V gene (reference sequence). The CDR3 has 14 residues. Trimming removed 0 bases at V and 5 bases at J, with 11 bases between. The CDR3 loop reads CAWSVGAGYQPQHF. In nucleotides, the CDR3 is TGTGCCTGGAGTGTAGGCGCAGGGTATCAGCCCCAGCATTTT. Looking up the rest from reference TRBV30 and TRBJ1-5 gives the full variable domain: SQTIHQWPATLVQPVGSPLSLECTVEGTSNPNLYWYRQAAGRGLQLLFYSVGIGQISSEVPQNLSASRPQDRQFILSSKKLLLSDSGFYLCAWSVGAGYQPQHFGDGTRLSIL.

The chain recombines TRBV4-1 with TRBJ2-3; no definite D call. Trimming cost V 0 bases and J 2 bases, with 6 bases left between them. Germline CDR1 and CDR2: MGHRA and YSYEKL. There are 14 residues in the CDR3. The DNA of the CDR3 is TGCGCCAGCAGCCAAGAGCGTTACACAGATACGCAGTATTTT. This codes for CASSQERYTDTQYF.

This chain joins TRBV7-8 and TRBJ1-5, with a weak D call TRBD1 (6 bases). CDR3 length equals 15 residues. Germline lookup yields CDR1 SGHVS and CDR2 FQNEAQ. The V and J ends lost 2 bases and 2 bases respectively, with 10 bases between them. The chain's CDR3 is CASSLQTGGNQPQHF. The CDR3 DNA follows: TGTGCCAGCAGCTTACAGACAGGAGGCAATCAGCCCCAGCATTTT.

The chain is built from TRBV30 and TRBJ1-1; perhaps TRBD1 as D (5 bases). From germline, CDR1 is GTSNPN and CDR2 SVGIG (reference sequence). The CDR3 length is 12 residues. CDR3 loop: CFMGRLNTEAFF. CDR3 nucleotides: TGTTTCATGGGGCGGCTGAACACTGAAGCTTTCTTT.